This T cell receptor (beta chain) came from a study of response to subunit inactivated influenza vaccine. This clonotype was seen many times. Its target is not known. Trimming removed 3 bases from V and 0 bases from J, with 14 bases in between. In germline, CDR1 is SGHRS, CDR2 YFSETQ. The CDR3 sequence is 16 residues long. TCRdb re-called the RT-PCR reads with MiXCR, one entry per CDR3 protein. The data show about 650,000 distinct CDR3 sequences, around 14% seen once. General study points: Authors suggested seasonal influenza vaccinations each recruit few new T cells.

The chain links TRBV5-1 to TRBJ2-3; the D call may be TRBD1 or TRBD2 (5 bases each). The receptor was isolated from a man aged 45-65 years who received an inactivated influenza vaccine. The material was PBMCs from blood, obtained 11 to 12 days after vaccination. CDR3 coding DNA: TGCGCCAGCAGCTCCCTCGGGGCTAGCAGCACAGATACGCAGTATTTT. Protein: CASSSLGASSTDTQYF.